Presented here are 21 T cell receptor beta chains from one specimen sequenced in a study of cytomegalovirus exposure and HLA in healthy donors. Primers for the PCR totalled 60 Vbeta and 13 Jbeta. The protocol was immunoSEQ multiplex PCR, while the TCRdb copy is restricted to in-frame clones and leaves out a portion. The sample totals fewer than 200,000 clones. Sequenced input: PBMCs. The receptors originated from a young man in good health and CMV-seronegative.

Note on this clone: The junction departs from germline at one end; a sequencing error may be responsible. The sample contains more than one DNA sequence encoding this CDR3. CDR3 loop: CASSLEALSSYEQYF. CDR3 sequence (DNA): TGCGCCAGCAGCTTGGAAGCGTTGAGCTCCTACGAGCAGTACTTT. The chain combines TRBV5-1 with TRBJ2-7; D is ambiguous. The CDR3 is 15 residues long. The germline CDR1 and CDR2 sequences are SGHRS and YFSETQ.

The CDR3 sequence is CASSLTDNRNTEAFF. The CDR3 region has the DNA TGTGCCAGCAGCCTCACCGACAACAGGAACACTGAAGCTTTCTTT. This chain connects TRBV28 to TRBJ1-1, with D uncertain. Germline CDR1 and CDR2: MDHEN and SYDVKM. The V gene lost 6 bases and the J gene lost 1 base, with 15 bases spanning the gap. The CDR3 is 15 amino acids.

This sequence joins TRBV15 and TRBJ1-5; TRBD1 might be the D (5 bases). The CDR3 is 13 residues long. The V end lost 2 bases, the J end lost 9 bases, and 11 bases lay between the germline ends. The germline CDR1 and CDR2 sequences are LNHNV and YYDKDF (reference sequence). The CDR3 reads CATSRSLQGPQHF. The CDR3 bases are TGTGCCACCAGCAGAAGCTTGCAGGGGCCCCAGCATTTT.

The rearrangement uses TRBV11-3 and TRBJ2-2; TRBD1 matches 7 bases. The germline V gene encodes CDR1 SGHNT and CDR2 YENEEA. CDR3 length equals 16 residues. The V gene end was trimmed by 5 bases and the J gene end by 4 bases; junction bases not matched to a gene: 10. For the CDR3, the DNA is TGTGCCAGCAGCCTAGGAGAGGGGGCCGGCACCGGGGAGCTGTTTTTT. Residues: CASSLGEGAGTGELFF.

CDR3: CASRTTGFAYEKLFF. The CDR3 DNA follows: TGTGCCAGCAGAACTACAGGGTTTGCTTACGAAAAACTGTTTTTT. The gene calls are TRBV6-1 and TRBJ1-4, with D possibly TRBD1 on 6 matching bases. The CDR3 extends over 15 amino acids. V lost 6 bases to trimming and J lost 8 bases, with 19 bases between them. From germline, CDR1 is MNHNS and CDR2 SASEGT.

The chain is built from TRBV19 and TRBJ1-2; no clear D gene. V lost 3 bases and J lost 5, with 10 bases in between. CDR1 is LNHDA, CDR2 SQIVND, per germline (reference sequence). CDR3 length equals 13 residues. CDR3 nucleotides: TGTGCCAGTAGTATTGGCAGTTGGTATGGCTACACCTTC. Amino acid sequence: CASSIGSWYGYTF.

CDR3 DNA: TGTGCCAGCAGTCATAGTCAAGGGGCCGGAAACTATGGCTACACCTTC. Its protein is CASSHSQGAGNYGYTF. The V gene is TRBV7-2, the J gene TRBJ1-2; D possibly corresponds to TRBD1 (5 bases). Trimming cost V 6 bases and J 2 bases, with 19 bases left between them. This CDR3 has 16 amino acids. CDR1 and CDR2 (germline): SGHTA, FQGNSA.

The CDR3 sequence: CATEFRRGQGNTHEQYF. The CDR3 nucleotides read TGTGCCACCGAGTTTAGAAGGGGACAGGGTAACACCCACGAGCAGTACTTC. The chain couples TRBV27 to TRBJ2-7, with 9 bases aligning to TRBD1. CDR3 length equals 17 residues. Germline V gene sequence: CDR1 MNHEY, CDR2 SMNVEV (reference sequence). V lost 10 bases, J lost 5 bases, and 21 bases stayed unmatched.

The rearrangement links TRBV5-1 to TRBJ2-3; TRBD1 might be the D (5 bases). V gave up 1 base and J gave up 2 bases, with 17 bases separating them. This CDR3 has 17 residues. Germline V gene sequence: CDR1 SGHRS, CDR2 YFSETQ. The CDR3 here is CASSLRGFQTTTDTQYF. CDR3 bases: TGCGCCAGCAGCTTGAGGGGCTTTCAAACCACCACAGATACGCAGTATTTT.

The DNA for the CDR3 is TGCGCCAGCAGCTTTGGGCTTTCGGGATCTGAAGCTTTCTTT. Protein: CASSFGLSGSEAFF. The V gene is TRBV5-1, the J gene TRBJ1-1; no definite D call. The V end lost 2 bases, the J end lost 6 bases, and 14 bases lay between the germline ends. The CDR3 spans 14 residues. CDR1 and CDR2 (germline): SGHRS, YFSETQ.

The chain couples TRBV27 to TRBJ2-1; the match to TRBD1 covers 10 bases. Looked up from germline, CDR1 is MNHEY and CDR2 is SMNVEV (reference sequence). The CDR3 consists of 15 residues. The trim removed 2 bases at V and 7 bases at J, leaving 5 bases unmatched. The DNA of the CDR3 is TGTGCCAGCAGTTTAGGGACAGGGGTTTGGAATGAGCAGTTCTTC. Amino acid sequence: CASSLGTGVWNEQFF.

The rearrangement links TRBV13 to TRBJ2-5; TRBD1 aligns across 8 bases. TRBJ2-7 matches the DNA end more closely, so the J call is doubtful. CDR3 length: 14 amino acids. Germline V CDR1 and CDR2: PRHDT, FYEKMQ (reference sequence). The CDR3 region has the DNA TGTGCCAGCAGCTCCGACAGGGGAGCCTACGAGCAGTACTTC. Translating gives CASSSDRGAYEQYF.

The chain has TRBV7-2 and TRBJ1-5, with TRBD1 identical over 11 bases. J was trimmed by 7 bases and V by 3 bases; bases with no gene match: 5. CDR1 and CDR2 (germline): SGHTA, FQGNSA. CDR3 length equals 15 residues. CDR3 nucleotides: TGTGCCAGCAGCTTGGACAGGGGGCGCGAACAGCCCCAGCATTTT. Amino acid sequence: CASSLDRGREQPQHF.

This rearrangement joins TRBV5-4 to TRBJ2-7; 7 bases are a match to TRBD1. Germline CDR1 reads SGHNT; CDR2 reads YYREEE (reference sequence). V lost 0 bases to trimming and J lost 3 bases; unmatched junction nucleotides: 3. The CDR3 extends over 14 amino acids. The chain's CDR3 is CASSLGSGGYEQYF. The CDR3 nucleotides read TGTGCCAGCAGCTTGGGGTCAGGGGGCTACGAGCAGTACTTC.

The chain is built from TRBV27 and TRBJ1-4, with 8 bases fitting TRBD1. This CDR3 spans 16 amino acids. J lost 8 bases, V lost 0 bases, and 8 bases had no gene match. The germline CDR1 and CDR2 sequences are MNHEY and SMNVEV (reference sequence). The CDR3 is CASSLSRDRRREKLFF. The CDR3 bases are TGTGCCAGCAGTTTATCGAGGGACAGGCGGAGGGAAAAACTGTTTTTT.

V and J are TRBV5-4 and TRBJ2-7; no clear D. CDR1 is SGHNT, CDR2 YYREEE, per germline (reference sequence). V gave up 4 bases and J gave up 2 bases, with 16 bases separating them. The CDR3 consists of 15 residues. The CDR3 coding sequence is TGTGCCAGCAGCAATTACGACACCCAGACCTACGAGCAGTACTTC. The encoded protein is CASSNYDTQTYEQYF.

The CDR3 region has the DNA TGCAGCGTTGAGAAGGGGCGTGGATACGAGCAGTACTTC. This codes for CSVEKGRGYEQYF. The V call is TRBV29-1, the J call TRBJ2-7, with D possibly being TRBD1 (5 bases). Germline lookup yields CDR1 SQVTM and CDR2 ANQGSEA. The CDR3 covers 13 residues. Trimming pared 3 bases from V and 4 bases from J, leaving 13 bases between.

CDR3 DNA: TGTGCCAGCAGTTCGAGCCCGGGGAGCTATGGCTACACCTTC. Protein product: CASSSSPGSYGYTF. This chain uses TRBV28 with TRBJ1-2, with D unresolved. Germline CDR1 MDHEN, CDR2 SYDVKM. The CDR3 is made up of 14 amino acids. V was cut by 4 bases and J by 4 bases, with 13 bases left in between.

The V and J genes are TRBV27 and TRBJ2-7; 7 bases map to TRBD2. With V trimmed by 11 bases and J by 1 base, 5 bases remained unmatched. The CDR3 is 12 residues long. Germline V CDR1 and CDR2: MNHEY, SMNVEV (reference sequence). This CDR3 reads CAGGSLSYEQYF. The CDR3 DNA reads TGTGCCGGCGGGAGCCTGTCCTACGAGCAGTACTTC.

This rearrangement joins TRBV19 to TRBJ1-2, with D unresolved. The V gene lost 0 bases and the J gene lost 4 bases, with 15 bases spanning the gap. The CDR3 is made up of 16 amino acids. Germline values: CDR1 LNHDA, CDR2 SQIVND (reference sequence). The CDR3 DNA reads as TGTGCCAGTAGTATAGATCGTATTGGCCCAAGCTATGGCTACACCTTC. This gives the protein CASSIDRIGPSYGYTF.

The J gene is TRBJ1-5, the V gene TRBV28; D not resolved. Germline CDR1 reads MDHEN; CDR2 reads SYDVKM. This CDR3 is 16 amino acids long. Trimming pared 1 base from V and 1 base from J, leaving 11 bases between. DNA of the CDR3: TGTGCCAGCAGTTTATCGGCCGGGAGAAGCAATCAGCCCCAGCATTTT. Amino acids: CASSLSAGRSNQPQHF.